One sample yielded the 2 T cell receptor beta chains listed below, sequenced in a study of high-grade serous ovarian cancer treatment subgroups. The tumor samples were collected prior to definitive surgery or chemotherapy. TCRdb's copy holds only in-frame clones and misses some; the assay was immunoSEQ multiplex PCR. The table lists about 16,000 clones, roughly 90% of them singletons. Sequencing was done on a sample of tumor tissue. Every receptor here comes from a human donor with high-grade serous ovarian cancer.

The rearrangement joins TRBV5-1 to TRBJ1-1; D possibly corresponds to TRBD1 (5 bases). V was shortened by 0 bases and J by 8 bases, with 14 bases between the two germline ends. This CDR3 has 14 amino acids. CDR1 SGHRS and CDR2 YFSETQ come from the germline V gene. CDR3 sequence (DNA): TGCGCCAGCAGCTTGGTTCCGGGGGAGGCCGAAGCTTTCTTT. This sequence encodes CASSLVPGEAEAFF.

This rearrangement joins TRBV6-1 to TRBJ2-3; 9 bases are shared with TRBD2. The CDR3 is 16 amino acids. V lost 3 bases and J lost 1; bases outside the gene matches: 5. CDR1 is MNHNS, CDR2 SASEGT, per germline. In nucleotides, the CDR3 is TGTGCCAGCAGTGACCGGCGGGGGGGCGGCACAGATACGCAGTATTTT. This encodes CASSDRRGGGTDTQYF.